This T cell receptor (beta chain) was recovered during a study of blood T cell repertoires in COVID-19. Per the germline V gene, CDR1 is LNHDA and CDR2 is SQIVND (reference sequence). Trimming removed 8 bases at V and 3 bases at J, with 11 bases between. CDR3 size: 13 residues. Generated by immunoSEQ multiplex PCR, the TCRdb table keeps only in-frame clones and is missing some. This repertoire shows tens of thousands of clones, approximately 84% found once; its top ten account for approximately 12%. The chain uses TRBV19 and TRBJ1-3; TRBD1 might be the D (6 bases). Source material: peripheral blood. This TCR was sampled from a human donor in a cohort sampled during active COVID-19. DNA for the CDR3: TGTGCCAGTGGGGGCTATTATGGAAACACCATATATTTT. This encodes CASGGYYGNTIYF. The full variable domain, rest sourced from reference TRBV19 and TRBJ1-3, is DGGITQSPKYLFRKEGQNVTLSCEQNLNHDAMYWYRQDPGQGLRLIYYSQIVNDFQKGDIAEGYSVSREKKESFPLTVTSAQKNPTAFYLCASGGYYGNTIYFGEGSWLTVV.